This record covers a single TCR beta chain. No cognate antigen has been identified for it. Within one base of it there is no much larger clone, and no base qualities were kept. The sample originates from a study of T cell responses to AZD1222 COVID-19 vaccine (dated by TCRdb to 2020 to 2022). Looking at the study overall: Because spike-specific TCR depth and breadth did not differ between the two schedules, AZD1222 recipients who got a second dose at roughly 4 weeks were pooled with those who got a second dose at roughly 12 weeks. TCR sequencing covered about 230 trial participants: some 210 given two doses of AZD1222 and around 26 given two doses of MenACWY control vaccine. Trial participants were enrolled by age into 18-55, 56-69 and 70-plus year subgroups, with around 140, 26 and 57 TCR-sequenced participants respectively. Study-wide findings and limitations: Participants were mostly white British and included more females than males, and it was suggested by the authors that clonal diversity may have been underestimated. The whole spike protein was spanned by vaccine-associated CD4 TCRs, and dominant responses were seen in regions 160-218 and 743-854. In the small 56-69-year group, the increase in depth fell short of significance, most likely because of low power. Only 5 to 7 AZD1222 recipients were SARS-CoV-2 seropositive at baseline, limiting conclusions about previously exposed vaccinees. Reportedly, almost half of the unique spike-specific TCRs recognized epitopes lying outside the regions that are mutated in the B.1.351 and B.1.1.7 variants. A significant rise in spike-specific TCR breadth and depth was observed after two AZD1222 doses relative to day 0 and relative to MenACWY recipients. No day 14 peak-response samples were available, so repertoires were characterized only after the peak T cell response.

The time point label, read with the paper, signifies: baseline before first vaccination. Vaccinee samples were obtained from the UK trials COV001 and COV002, which included a single-blind randomized controlled phase 2/3 trial of AZD1222 (ChAdOx1 nCoV-19) in healthy adults. Trial participant PBMC samples were collected at day 0 and day 28 after the second dose for TCRbeta chain sequencing. The CDR3 regions of human TCRbeta chains were subjected to immunosequencing. Regarding the original processing steps: Repertoire TCRs were matched against a reference library of SARS-CoV-2-specific TCRs generated with the MIRA antigen-specificity platform. Breadth was defined as the fraction of unique TCRs that were SARS-CoV-2-associated, and depth was defined as the fraction of total T cells that were SARS-CoV-2-associated. Each spike-specific TCR was assigned to its reactive spike region and to a CD4 or CD8 class using the MIRA data. Log10-transformed breadth and depth values were compared by one-way ANOVA with Sidak's multiple comparisons tests. The clones in this table, taken by TCRdb from immuneACCESS, are in-frame only. Not every clone is retained; where verified, under half of the shortfall comes from an unresolved V gene, and the cause of the rest is unknown. Clonal size and the V and J genes are those of that table, whereas D and trimming came from the DNA. This sample holds 130,000 or so clones; just over 85% were observed only once. Roughly 12% of the sample lies in the top ten.

The CDR3, cysteine through phenylalanine, is 15 amino acids long. The CDR3 DNA has 45 bases and is translated from base 1. Trimmed from V: 1 base; trimmed from J: 0 bases; junction bases lacking a gene match: 2. CDR1 and CDR2 (SGHVS, FNYEAQ) derive from the germline V gene. This specimen consisted of peripheral blood, obtained on day 0 of AZD1222 vaccination. In this chain, TRBV7-6 is recombined with TRBJ2-7; TRBD1 agrees with 8 junctional bases. The sequence came from an adult in good health. CDR3 reads: CASSLGQGSSYEQYF. The DNA reads as follows: TGTGCCAGCAGCTTAGGACAGGGGAGCTCCTACGAGCAGTACTTC.